The entry below describes one T cell receptor (beta chain). This sample is drawn from a study of blood T cell repertoires in COVID-19. Study summary: Donors in the United States, Italy and Spain gave samples during acute or convalescent COVID-19. PBMCs, B-cell-depleted T cells, or T cells provided the cDNA or gDNA that made up the material.

In the original workflow: Estimated nucleated cell counts came from reference gene primer amplification. TCRdb's table, derived via immunoSEQ multiplex PCR, lists solely in-frame clones and lacks some. That table is the source of V, J and clone size, and D and trimming were worked out from the DNA. The data show 95,000 or so clones, roughly 78% seen once. Trimming removed 5 bases from V and 3 bases from J, with 8 bases in between. Germline-derived CDR1 and CDR2 are SEHNR and FQNEAQ (reference sequence). The CDR3 covers 12 residues. The chain recombines TRBV7-9 with TRBJ2-7; D might be TRBD1 (6 bases). The receptor was derived from an elderly woman with active or convalescent COVID-19. The sequencing sample was made of peripheral blood. The CDR3, as DNA: TGTGCCAGCAGCCGGACAGACTACGAGCAGTACTTC. Translating it yields CASSRTDYEQYF.